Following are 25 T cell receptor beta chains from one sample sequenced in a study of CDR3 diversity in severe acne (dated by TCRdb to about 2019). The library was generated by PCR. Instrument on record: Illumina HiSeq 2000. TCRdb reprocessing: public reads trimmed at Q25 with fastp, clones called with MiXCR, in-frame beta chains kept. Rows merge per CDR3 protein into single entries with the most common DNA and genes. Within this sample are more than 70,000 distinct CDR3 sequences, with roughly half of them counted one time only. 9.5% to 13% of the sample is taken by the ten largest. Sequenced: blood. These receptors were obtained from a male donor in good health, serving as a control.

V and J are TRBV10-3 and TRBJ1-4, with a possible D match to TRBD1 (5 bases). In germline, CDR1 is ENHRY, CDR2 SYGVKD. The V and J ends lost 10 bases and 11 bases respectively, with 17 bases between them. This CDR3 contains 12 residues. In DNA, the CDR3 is TGTGCCAGCAGCTTGGGGGATCGGAAACTGTTTTTT. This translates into CASSLGDRKLFF.

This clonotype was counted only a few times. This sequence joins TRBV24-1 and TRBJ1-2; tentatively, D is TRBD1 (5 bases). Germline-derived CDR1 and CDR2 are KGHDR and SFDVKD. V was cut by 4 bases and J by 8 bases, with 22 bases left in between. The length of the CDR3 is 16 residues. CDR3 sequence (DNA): TGTGCCACCAGTGAATGGGACGGAGTCGGCAGCCTAGGCTACACCTTC. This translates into CATSEWDGVGSLGYTF.

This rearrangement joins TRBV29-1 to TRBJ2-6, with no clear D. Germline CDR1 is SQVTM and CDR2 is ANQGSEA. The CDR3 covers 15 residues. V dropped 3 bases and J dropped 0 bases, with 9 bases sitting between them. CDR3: CSVERISSGANVLTF. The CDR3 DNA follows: TGCAGCGTTGAGCGGATAAGCTCTGGGGCCAACGTCCTGACTTTC.

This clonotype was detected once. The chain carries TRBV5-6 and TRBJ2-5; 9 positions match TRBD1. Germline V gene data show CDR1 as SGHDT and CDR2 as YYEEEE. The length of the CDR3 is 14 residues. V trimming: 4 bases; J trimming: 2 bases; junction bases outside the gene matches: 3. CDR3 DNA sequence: TGTGCCAGCAGCAACGACAGGGGGCAAGAGACCCAGTACTTC. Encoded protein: CASSNDRGQETQYF.

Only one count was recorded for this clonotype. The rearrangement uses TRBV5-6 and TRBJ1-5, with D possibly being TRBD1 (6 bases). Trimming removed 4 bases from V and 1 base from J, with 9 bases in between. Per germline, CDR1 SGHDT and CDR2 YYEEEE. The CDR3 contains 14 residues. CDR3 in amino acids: CASSQGWSNQPQHF. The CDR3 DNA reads TGTGCCAGCAGCCAGGGGTGGAGCAATCAGCCCCAGCATTTT.

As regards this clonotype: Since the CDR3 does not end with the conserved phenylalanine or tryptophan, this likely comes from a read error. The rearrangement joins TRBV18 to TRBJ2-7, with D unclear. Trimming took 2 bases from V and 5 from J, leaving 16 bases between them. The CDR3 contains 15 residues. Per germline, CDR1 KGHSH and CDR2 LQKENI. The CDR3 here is CASSPYRTELNEQYL. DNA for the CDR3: TGTGCCAGCTCACCATATAGGACCGAGCTCAACGAGCAGTACCTC.

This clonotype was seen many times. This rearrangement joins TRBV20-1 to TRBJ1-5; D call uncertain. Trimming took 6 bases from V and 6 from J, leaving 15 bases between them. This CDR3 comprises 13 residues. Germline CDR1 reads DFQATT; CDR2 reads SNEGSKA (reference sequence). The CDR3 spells CSALVATGQPQHF. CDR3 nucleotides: TGCAGTGCCCTGGTCGCGACGGGTCAGCCCCAGCATTTT.

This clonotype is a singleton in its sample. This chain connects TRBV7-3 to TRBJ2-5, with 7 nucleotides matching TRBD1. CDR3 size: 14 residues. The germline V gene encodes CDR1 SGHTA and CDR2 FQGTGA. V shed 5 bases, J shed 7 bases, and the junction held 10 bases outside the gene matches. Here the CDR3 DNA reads TGTGCCAGCAGCGCCCTAGGGGGCACTGGGACCCAGTACTTC. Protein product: CASSALGGTGTQYF.

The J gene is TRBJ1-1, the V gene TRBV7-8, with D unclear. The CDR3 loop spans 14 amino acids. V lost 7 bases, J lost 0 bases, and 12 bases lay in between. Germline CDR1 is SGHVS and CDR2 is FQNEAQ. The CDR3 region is CASTLREMNTEAFF. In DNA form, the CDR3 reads TGTGCCAGCACCCTTCGGGAGATGAACACTGAAGCTTTCTTT.

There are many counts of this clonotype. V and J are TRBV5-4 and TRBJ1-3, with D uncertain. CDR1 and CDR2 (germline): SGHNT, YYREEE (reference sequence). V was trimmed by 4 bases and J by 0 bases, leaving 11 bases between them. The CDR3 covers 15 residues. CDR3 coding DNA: TGTGCCAGCAGCCTAGGTGGTTCCTCTGGAAACACCATATATTTT. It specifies CASSLGGSSGNTIYF.

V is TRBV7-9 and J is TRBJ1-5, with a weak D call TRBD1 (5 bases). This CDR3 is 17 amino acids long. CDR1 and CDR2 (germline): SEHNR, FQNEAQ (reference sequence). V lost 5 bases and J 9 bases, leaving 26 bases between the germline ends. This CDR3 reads CASSATSGTALEGPQHF. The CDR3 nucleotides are TGTGCCAGCAGCGCAACGTCCGGGACGGCCCTTGAGGGGCCCCAGCATTTT.

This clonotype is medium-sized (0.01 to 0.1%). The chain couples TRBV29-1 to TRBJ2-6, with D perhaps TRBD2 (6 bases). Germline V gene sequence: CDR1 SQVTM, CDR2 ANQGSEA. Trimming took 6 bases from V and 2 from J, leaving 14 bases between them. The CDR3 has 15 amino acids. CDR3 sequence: CSVQARGTGANVLTF. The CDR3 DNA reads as TGCAGCGTCCAAGCCCGGGGGACTGGGGCCAACGTCCTGACTTTC.

CDR3 loop: CASSQGFVKLFF. In DNA form, the CDR3 reads TGTGCCAGCAGTCAAGGATTTGTAAAACTGTTTTTT. The chain links TRBV12-3 or TRBV12-4 to TRBJ1-4; D is uncertain. The CDR3 extends over 12 amino acids. V lost 5 bases, J lost 10 bases, and 11 bases lay in between.

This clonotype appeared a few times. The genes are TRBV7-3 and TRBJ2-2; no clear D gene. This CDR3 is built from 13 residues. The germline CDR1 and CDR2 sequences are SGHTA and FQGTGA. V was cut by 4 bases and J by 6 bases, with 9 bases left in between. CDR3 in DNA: TGTGCCAGCAGCTCCACGCCGGCCGGGGAGCTGTTTTTT. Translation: CASSSTPAGELFF.

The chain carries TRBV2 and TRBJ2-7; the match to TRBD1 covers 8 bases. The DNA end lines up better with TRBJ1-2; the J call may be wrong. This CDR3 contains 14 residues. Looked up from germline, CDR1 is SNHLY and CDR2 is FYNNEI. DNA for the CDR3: TGTGCCAGCAGGAGGACAGGGAAACCCTATGGCTACACCTTC. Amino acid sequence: CASRRTGKPYGYTF.

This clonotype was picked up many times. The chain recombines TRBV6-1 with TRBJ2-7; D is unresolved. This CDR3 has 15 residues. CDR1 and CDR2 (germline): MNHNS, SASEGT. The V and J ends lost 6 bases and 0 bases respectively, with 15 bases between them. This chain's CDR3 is CASSSWASRSYEQYF. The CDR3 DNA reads TGTGCCAGCAGCTCTTGGGCCTCCCGCTCCTACGAGCAGTACTTC.

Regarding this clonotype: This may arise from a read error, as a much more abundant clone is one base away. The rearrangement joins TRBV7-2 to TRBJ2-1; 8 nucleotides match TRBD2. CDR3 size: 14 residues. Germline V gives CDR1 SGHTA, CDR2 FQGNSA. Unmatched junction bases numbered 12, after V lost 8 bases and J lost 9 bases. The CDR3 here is CASRPGLGASEQFF. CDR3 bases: TGTGCCAGCCGGCCGGGACTAGGCGCTAGTGAGCAGTTCTTC.

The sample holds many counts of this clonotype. The CDR3 DNA sequence: TGTGCCACCAGTGATTTAAAGCCCCGAGGAGCGGGGGCCCCAGAGACCCAGTACTTC. Translated, it gives CATSDLKPRGAGAPETQYF. The V and J genes are TRBV24-1 and TRBJ2-5; the match to TRBD2 covers 8 bases. The CDR3 extends over 19 amino acids. The V and J ends lost 1 base and 4 bases, in that order; junction bases with no gene match: 16. Germline loops: CDR1 KGHDR, CDR2 SFDVKD.

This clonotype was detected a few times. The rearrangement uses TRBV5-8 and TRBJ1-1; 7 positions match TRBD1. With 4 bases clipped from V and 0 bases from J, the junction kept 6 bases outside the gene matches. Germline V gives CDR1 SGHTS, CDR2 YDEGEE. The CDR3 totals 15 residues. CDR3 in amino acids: CASSRQGNMNTEAFF. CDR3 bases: TGTGCCAGCAGCCGACAGGGAAACATGAACACTGAAGCTTTCTTT.

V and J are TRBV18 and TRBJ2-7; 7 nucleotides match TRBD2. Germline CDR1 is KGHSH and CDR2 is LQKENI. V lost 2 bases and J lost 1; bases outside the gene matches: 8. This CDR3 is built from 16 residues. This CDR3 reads CASSPNGLAVSYEQYF. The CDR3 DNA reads TGTGCCAGCTCACCAAATGGGCTAGCGGTATCCTACGAGCAGTACTTC.

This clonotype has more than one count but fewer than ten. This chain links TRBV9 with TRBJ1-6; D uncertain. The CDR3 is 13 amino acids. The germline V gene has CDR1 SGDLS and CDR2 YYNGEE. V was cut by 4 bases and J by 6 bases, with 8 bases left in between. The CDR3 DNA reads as TGTGCCAGCAGCAAGGGAATTAATTCACCCCTCCACTTT. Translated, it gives CASSKGINSPLHF.

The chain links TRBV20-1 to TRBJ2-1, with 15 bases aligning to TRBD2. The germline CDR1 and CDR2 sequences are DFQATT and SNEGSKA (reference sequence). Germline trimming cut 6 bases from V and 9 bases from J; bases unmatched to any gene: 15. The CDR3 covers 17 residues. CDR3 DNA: TGCAGTGCGGTCCGGACTAGCGGGGGGGCCGGGTCAAGTGAGCAGTTCTTC. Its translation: CSAVRTSGGAGSSEQFF.

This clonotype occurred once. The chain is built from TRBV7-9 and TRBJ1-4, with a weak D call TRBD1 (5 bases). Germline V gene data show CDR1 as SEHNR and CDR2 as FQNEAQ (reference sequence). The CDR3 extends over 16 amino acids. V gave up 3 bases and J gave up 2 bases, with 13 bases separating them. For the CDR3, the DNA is TGTGCCAGCAGCTTCTCCCTCGACAGCACTAATGAAAAACTGTTTTTT. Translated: CASSFSLDSTNEKLFF.

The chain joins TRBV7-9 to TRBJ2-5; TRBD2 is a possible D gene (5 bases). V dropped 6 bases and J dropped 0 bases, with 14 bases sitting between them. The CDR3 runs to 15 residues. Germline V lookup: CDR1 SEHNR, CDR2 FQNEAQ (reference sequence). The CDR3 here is CASSPSGNNQETQYF. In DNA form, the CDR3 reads TGTGCCAGCAGTCCGTCGGGGAACAACCAAGAGACCCAGTACTTC.

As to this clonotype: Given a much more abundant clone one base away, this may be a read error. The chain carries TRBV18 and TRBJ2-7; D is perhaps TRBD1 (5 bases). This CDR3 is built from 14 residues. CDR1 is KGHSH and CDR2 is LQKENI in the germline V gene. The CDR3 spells CASSPPTGPHEQHF. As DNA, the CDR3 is TGTGCCAGCTCACCACCCACAGGTCCCCACGAGCAGCACTTC.